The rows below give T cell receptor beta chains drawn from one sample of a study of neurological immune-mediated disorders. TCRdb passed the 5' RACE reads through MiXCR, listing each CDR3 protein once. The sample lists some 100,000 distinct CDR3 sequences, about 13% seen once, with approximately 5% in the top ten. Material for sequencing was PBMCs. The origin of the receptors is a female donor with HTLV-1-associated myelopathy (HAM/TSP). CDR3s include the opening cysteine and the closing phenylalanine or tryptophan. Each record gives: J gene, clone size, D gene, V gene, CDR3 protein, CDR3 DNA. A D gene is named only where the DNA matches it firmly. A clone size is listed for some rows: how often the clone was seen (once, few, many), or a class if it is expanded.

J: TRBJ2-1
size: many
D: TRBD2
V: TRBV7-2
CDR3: CASSLFSGGAREQFF
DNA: TGTGCCAGCAGCTTGTTTAGCGGGGGGGCAAGGGAGCAGTTCTTC

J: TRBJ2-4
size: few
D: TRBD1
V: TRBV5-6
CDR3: CASSRTEAGGFQYF
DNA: TGTGCCAGCAGCAGGACAGAAGCAGGGGGCTTTCAGTACTTC

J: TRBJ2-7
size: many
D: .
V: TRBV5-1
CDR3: CASSLWQSYEQYF
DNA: TGCGCCAGCAGCTTGTGGCAGAGCTACGAGCAGTACTTC

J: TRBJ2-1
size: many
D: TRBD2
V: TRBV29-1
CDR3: CSVKRGSYNEQFF
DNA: TGCAGCGTTAAGCGGGGGTCCTACAATGAGCAGTTCTTC

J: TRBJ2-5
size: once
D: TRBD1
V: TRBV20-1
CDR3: CSANPRTGQETQYF
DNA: TGCAGTGCTAACCCGCGGACAGGGCAAGAGACCCAGTACTTC

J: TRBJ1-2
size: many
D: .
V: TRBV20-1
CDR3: CSANRQIYGYTF
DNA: TGCAGTGCCAATAGGCAGATCTATGGCTACACCTTC

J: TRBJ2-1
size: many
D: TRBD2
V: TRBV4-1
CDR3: CASSQERTSSYNEQFF
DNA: TGCGCCAGCAGCCAAGAGAGGACTAGCTCCTACAATGAGCAGTTCTTC

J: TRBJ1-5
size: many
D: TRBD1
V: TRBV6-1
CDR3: CASSVTGGREPQHF
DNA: TGTGCCAGCAGCGTTACAGGGGGCAGGGAGCCCCAGCATTTT

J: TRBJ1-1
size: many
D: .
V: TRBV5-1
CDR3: CASSQEFNTEAFF
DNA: TGCGCCAGCAGCCAGGAATTCAACACTGAAGCTTTCTTT

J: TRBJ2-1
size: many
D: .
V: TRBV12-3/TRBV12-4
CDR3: CASSNTGSGNDEQFF
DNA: TGTGCCAGCAGTAACACAGGGTCCGGAAATGATGAGCAGTTCTTC

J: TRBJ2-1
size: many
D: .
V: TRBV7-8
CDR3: CASSLDRPSSYNEQFF
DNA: TGTGCCAGCAGCTTAGACAGACCAAGTTCCTACAATGAGCAGTTCTTC

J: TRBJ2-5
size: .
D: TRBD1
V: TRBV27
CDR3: CASVAGTGESETQYF
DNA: TGTGCCAGCGTGGCAGGGACAGGGGAAAGCGAGACCCAGTACTTC

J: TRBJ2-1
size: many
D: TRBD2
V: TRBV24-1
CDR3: CATSAGGPYVEQFF
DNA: TGTGCCACCAGTGCGGGGGGGCCCTATGTTGAGCAGTTCTTC

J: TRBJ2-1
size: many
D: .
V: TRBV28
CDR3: CASSAGTTHNEQFF
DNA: TGTGCCAGCAGTGCCGGGACAACCCACAATGAGCAGTTCTTC

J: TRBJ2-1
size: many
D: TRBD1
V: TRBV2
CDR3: CASSERGTAFYNEQFF
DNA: TGTGCCAGCAGTGAGAGGGGGACAGCTTTCTATAATGAGCAGTTCTTC

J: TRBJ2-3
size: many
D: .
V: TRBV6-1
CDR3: CASRKGGGTDTQYF
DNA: TGTGCCAGCAGGAAGGGGGGCGGCACAGATACGCAGTATTTT

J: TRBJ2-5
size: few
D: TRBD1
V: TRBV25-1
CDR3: CASSDRDRGARETQYF
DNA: TGTGCCAGCAGTGACCGGGACAGGGGGGCACGAGAGACCCAGTACTTC

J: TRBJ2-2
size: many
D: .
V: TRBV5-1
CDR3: CASSPATYSNTGELFF
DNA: TGCGCCAGCAGCCCGGCCACCTATTCGAACACCGGGGAGCTGTTTTTT

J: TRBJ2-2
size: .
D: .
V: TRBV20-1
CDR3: CSAIAGAGTGELFF
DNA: TGCAGTGCTATTGCGGGGGCGGGAACCGGGGAGCTGTTTTTT

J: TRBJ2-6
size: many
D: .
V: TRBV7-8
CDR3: CASSFVESGANVLTF
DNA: TGTGCCAGCAGCTTCGTTGAATCTGGGGCCAACGTCCTGACTTTC

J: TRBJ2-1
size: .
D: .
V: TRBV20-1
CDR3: CSASIYGGAGEQFF
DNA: TGCAGTGCTAGTATCTATGGGGGGGCCGGTGAGCAGTTCTTC

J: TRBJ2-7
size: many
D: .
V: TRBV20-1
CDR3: CSAKAGPLWDEQYF
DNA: TGCAGTGCTAAGGCGGGGCCCCTATGGGACGAGCAGTACTTC

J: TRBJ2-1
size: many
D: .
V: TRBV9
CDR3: CASSAGRGGDEQFF
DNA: TGTGCCAGCAGCGCGGGGAGGGGGGGGGACGAGCAGTTCTTC

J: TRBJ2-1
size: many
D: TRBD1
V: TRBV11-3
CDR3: CASSLGDRGSNEQFF
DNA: TGTGCCAGCAGCTTAGGGGACAGGGGTAGCAATGAGCAGTTCTTC

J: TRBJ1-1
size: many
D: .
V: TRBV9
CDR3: CASSVGGLGTEAFF
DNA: TGTGCCAGCAGCGTAGGGGGGCTTGGCACTGAAGCTTTCTTT

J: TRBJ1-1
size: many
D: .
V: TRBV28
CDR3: CASSFPVATEAFF
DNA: TGTGCCAGCAGTTTCCCAGTGGCCACTGAAGCTTTCTTT

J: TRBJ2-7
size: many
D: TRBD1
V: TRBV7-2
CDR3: CASRPGTGDREQYF
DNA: TGTGCCAGCAGACCAGGGACAGGGGATAGGGAGCAGTACTTC

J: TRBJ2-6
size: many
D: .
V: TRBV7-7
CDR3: CASSPSGANVLTF
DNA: TGTGCCAGCAGCCCCTCGGGGGCCAACGTCCTGACTTTC

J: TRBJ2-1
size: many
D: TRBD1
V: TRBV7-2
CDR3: CASSLFEVWTGYNEQFF
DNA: TGTGCCAGCAGCTTATTTGAAGTTTGGACAGGGTACAATGAGCAGTTCTTC

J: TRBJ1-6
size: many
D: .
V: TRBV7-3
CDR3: CASSLNPGSNSPLHF
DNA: TGTGCCAGCAGCTTAAACCCAGGATCGAATTCACCCCTCCACTTT

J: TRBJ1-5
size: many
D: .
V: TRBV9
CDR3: CASSVGSGSNQPQHF
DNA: TGTGCCAGCAGCGTAGGGTCAGGGAGCAATCAGCCCCAGCATTTT

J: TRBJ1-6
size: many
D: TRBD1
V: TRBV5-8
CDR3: CASSLYRDRGGAPLHF
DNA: TGTGCCAGCAGCCTCTACCGGGACAGGGGCGGGGCACCCCTCCACTTT

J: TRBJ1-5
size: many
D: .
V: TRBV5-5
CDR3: CASSLVGGDQPQHF
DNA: TGTGCCAGCAGCTTGGTCGGGGGGGATCAGCCCCAGCATTTT

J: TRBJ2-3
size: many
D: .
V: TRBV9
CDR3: CASSGWGLARDTQYF
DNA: TGTGCCAGCAGCGGGTGGGGCCTAGCTCGGGATACGCAGTATTTT

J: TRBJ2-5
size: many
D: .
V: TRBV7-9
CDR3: CASSSFGKETQYF
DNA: TGTGCCAGCAGCTCCTTCGGTAAAGAGACCCAGTACTTC

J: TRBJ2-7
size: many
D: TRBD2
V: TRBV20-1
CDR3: CSARDPLGRGGTYEQYF
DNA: TGCAGTGCTAGAGATCCTCTGGGGAGGGGAGGCACCTACGAGCAGTACTTC

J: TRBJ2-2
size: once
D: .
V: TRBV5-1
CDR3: CASSVATNTGELFF
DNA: TGCGCCAGCAGCGTAGCGACTAACACCGGGGAGCTGTTTTTT

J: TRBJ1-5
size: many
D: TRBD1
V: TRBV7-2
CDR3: CASSLGQGSQPQHF
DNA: TGTGCCAGCAGCTTAGGACAGGGGAGCCAGCCCCAGCATTTT

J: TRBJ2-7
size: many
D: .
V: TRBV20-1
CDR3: CSAKTDTYEQYF
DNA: TGCAGTGCTAAGACAGACACCTACGAGCAGTACTTC

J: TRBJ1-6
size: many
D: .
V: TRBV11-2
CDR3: CASSPQFSYNSPLHF
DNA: TGTGCCAGCAGCCCTCAGTTCTCCTATAATTCACCCCTCCACTTT

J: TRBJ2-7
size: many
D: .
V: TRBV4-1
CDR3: CASSQSQVLDEQYF
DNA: TGCGCCAGCAGCCAGTCACAGGTTCTCGACGAGCAGTACTTC

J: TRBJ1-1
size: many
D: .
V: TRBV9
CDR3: CASSAHKNTEAFF
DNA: TGTGCCAGCAGCGCCCATAAGAACACTGAAGCTTTCTTT

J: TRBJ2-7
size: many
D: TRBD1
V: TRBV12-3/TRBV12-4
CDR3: CASSFGGTGEQYF
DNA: TGTGCCAGCAGTTTCGGCGGGACAGGGGAGCAGTACTTC

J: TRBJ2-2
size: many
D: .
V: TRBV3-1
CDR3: CASSQESGLTGELFF
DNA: TGTGCCAGCAGCCAAGAATCAGGACTCACCGGGGAGCTGTTTTTT

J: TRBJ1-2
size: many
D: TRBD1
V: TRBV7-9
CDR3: CASSLGTGNYGYTF
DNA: TGTGCCAGCAGCCTCGGGACAGGGAACTATGGCTACACCTTC

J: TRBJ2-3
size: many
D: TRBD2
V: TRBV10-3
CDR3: CAISETQGLARTDTQYF
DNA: TGTGCCATCAGTGAGACCCAGGGACTAGCCCGCACAGATACGCAGTATTTT

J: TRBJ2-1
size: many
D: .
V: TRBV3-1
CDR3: CASSQEGAQYAREQFF
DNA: TGTGCCAGCAGCCAAGAGGGGGCCCAATATGCGCGAGAGCAGTTCTTC

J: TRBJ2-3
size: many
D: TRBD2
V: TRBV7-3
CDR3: CASSLNRGGLRQYF
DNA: TGTGCCAGCAGCTTAAACCGGGGGGGCCTAAGGCAGTATTTT